Each of the 17 T cell receptor beta chains below was sequenced from the same sample in a study of T cell changes during pregnancy in multiple sclerosis. Libraries were prepared by immunoSEQ multiplex PCR; TCRdb keeps only in-frame clonotypes and omits some of them. The sample records 35,000 to 50,000 clones, 80% to 95% being singletons. Sequenced material: CD4+ T cells from peripheral blood mononuclear cells, taken after pregnancy. Source of these receptors: a female donor in good health, enrolled as a control in a pregnancy study.

The V gene is TRBV5-4, the J gene TRBJ2-5, with 8 nucleotides matching TRBD1. Germline lookup yields CDR1 SGHNT and CDR2 YYREEE (reference sequence). This CDR3 is 13 amino acids long. V shed 2 bases and J 5 bases; nucleotides not matched to a gene: 2. CDR3 in amino acids: CASSFYRGETQYF. In DNA, the CDR3 is TGTGCCAGCAGCTTCTACAGGGGGGAGACCCAGTACTTC.

The CDR3 reads CATSSSSGGEQFF. The DNA of the CDR3 is TGTGCCACCAGCAGTAGTAGCGGGGGTGAGCAGTTCTTC. The V and J genes are TRBV15 and TRBJ2-1; TRBD2 aligns across 9 bases. The CDR3 has 13 residues. Germline values: CDR1 LNHNV, CDR2 YYDKDF (reference sequence). V shed 3 bases and J 9 bases; nucleotides not matched to a gene: 3.

The chain recombines TRBV5-1 with TRBJ2-1, with TRBD1 as a possible D gene (6 bases). The ends were cut back, 0 bases at V and 7 bases at J, with 11 bases in the middle. The CDR3 spans 14 residues. Germline lookup yields CDR1 SGHRS and CDR2 YFSETQ. The CDR3 region is CASSLGQVGNEQFF. CDR3 DNA: TGCGCCAGCAGCTTGGGACAGGTTGGGAATGAGCAGTTCTTC. Full variable domain (remainder filled in from reference TRBV5-1 and TRBJ2-1): KAGVTQTPRYLIKTRGQQVTLSCSPISGHRSVSWYQQTPGQGLQFLFEYFSETQRNKGNFPGRFSGRQFSNSRSEMNVSTLELGDSALYLCASSLGQVGNEQFFGPGTRLTVL.

The chain links TRBV11-2 to TRBJ1-2; D is uncertain. Germline loops: CDR1 SGHAT, CDR2 FQNNGV. The germline V and J ends were trimmed by 5 bases and 1 base, with 14 bases remaining between them. The CDR3 spans 15 residues. The CDR3 here is CASSDQREFNYGYTF. The CDR3 nucleotides read TGTGCCAGCAGCGACCAACGGGAGTTTAACTATGGCTACACCTTC.

V gene TRBV15 combines with J gene TRBJ2-3; 9 bases match TRBD2. The CDR3 is made up of 17 amino acids. Germline V gene data show CDR1 as LNHNV and CDR2 as YYDKDF (reference sequence). With V trimmed by 3 bases and J by 2 bases, 9 bases remained unmatched. In DNA form, the CDR3 reads TGTGCCACCAGCAGGGCACGCGGGGGGGAGTTCACAGATACGCAGTATTTT. Protein sequence: CATSRARGGEFTDTQYF.

The chain couples TRBV28 to TRBJ2-7; 10 bases align to TRBD1. Germline assignment: CDR1 MDHEN and CDR2 SYDVKM. CDR3 length: 16 amino acids. With 5 bases clipped from V and 7 bases from J, the junction kept 14 bases outside the gene matches. Here the CDR3 reads CASSIPGTGVSGEQYF. CDR3 DNA sequence: TGTGCCAGCAGTATCCCCGGGACAGGGGTTTCGGGAGAGCAGTACTTC.

The rearrangement joins TRBV28 to TRBJ2-7, with 9 nucleotides matching TRBD2. The germline gives CDR1 MDHEN, CDR2 SYDVKM. V dropped 3 bases and J dropped 4; count of bases not matched to a gene: 10. The CDR3 is 16 residues long. The CDR3 protein is CASSFPLGTSSYEQYF. The CDR3 DNA follows: TGTGCCAGCAGTTTCCCTCTCGGGACTAGCTCATACGAGCAGTACTTC.

The rearrangement uses TRBV28 and TRBJ1-2, with TRBD1 as a possible D gene (5 bases). V was trimmed by 2 bases and J by 9 bases, leaving 13 bases between them. CDR1 is MDHEN, CDR2 SYDVKM, per germline. The CDR3 contains 13 residues. CDR3 coding DNA: TGTGCCAGCAGTTTAGGTCAGGGTCGGAGCTACACCTTC. It yields the protein CASSLGQGRSYTF.

This chain's CDR3 is CASSPGGQETQYF. In nucleotides, the CDR3 is TGTGCCAGCAGCCCGGGGGGGCAAGAGACCCAGTACTTC. This rearrangement joins TRBV7-3 to TRBJ2-5; 8 bases agree with TRBD2. The CDR3 is 13 residues long. V lost 5 bases, J lost 2 bases, and 1 base stayed unmatched. The germline CDR1 and CDR2 sequences are SGHTA and FQGTGA.

The chain has TRBV4-3 and TRBJ2-2; 11 nucleotides agree with TRBD2. Germline V gene lookup returns CDR1 LGHNA and CDR2 YSLEER. CDR3 size: 19 residues. V lost 1 base to trimming and J lost 4 bases; unmatched junction nucleotides: 11. The CDR3 coding sequence is TGCGCCAGCAGCCAAGGGTTGATAGCGGGAGGGTGGGGCACCGGGGAGCTGTTTTTT. Residues: CASSQGLIAGGWGTGELFF.

The V gene is TRBV2, the J gene TRBJ1-2, with D unclear. Trimming left V 6 bases short and J 10 bases short, with 15 bases between. This CDR3 has 12 amino acids. The germline V gene has CDR1 SNHLY and CDR2 FYNNEI. The CDR3 loop reads CASSGITETYTF. The CDR3 DNA reads as TGTGCCAGCAGCGGGATTACGGAGACCTACACCTTC.

V and J are TRBV18 and TRBJ1-1; D possibly corresponds to TRBD1 (6 bases). CDR3 length: 16 amino acids. V was trimmed by 0 bases and J by 3 bases, leaving 14 bases between them. The germline V gene has CDR1 KGHSH and CDR2 LQKENI. The CDR3 protein is CASSPPYTGSDTEAFF. The CDR3 region has the DNA TGTGCCAGCTCACCACCGTATACAGGGTCGGACACTGAAGCTTTCTTT.

The rearrangement links TRBV28 to TRBJ1-5; 8 bases are a match to TRBD1. Trimming removed 8 bases from V and 8 bases from J; junction bases left unmatched: 5. The CDR3 is 12 residues long. Germline lookup yields CDR1 MDHEN and CDR2 SYDVKM. This CDR3 is CASAGQDKPQHF. For the CDR3, the DNA is TGTGCCAGCGCGGGACAGGACAAGCCCCAGCATTTT.

The V call is TRBV7-9, the J call TRBJ2-7, with 8 bases lining up with TRBD2. Germline V gene data show CDR1 as SEHNR and CDR2 as FQNEAQ (reference sequence). V shed 4 bases, J shed 3 bases, and the junction held 5 bases outside the gene matches. The CDR3 spans 14 residues. The CDR3, as DNA: TGTGCCAGCAGCTCAAGCGGGAGTGACTACGAGCAGTACTTC. Amino acid sequence: CASSSSGSDYEQYF.

The chain links TRBV12-5 to TRBJ1-1, with TRBD1 matching over 7 bases. Germline V gene lookup returns CDR1 LGHNT and CDR2 FRNRAP. Losses at the gene ends were 0 bases for V and 6 bases for J; bases not matched to a gene: 10. This CDR3 is built from 16 residues. The DNA of the CDR3 is TGTGCTAGTGGTTTGGTAAGCAGGGGGAGGCTCGCTGAAGCTTTCTTT. Its protein is CASGLVSRGRLAEAFF. Based on the CDR3 plus reference TRBV12-5 and TRBJ1-1, the full variable domain is DARVTQTPRHKVTEMGQEVTMRCQPILGHNTVFWYRQTMMQGLELLAYFRNRAPLDDSGMPKDRFSAEMPDATLATLKIQPSEPRDSAVYFCASGLVSRGRLAEAFFGQGTRLTVV.

This chain links TRBV14 with TRBJ2-7; 7 bases are a match to TRBD1. Losses at the gene ends were 1 base for V and 2 bases for J; bases not matched to a gene: 5. Looked up from germline, CDR1 is SGHDN and CDR2 is FVKESK. CDR3 length: 15 residues. The CDR3 protein is CASSQALTGAYEQYF. The DNA of the CDR3 is TGTGCCAGCAGCCAAGCTCTTACAGGGGCCTACGAGCAGTACTTC.

V gene TRBV27 combines with J gene TRBJ2-7, with no clear D. Germline V gene sequence: CDR1 MNHEY, CDR2 SMNVEV (reference sequence). The V and J ends lost 3 bases and 0 bases respectively, with 9 bases between them. The CDR3 sequence is 14 residues long. CDR3 in amino acids: CASSFTVSSYEQYF. DNA of the CDR3: TGTGCCAGCAGTTTTACTGTGAGCTCCTACGAGCAGTACTTC.